A single sample gave rise to the 31 T cell receptor beta chains below, sequenced in a study of shared clonotypes between healthy human individuals. Sequenced by immunoSEQ multiplex PCR; TCRdb stores in-frame clones only, minus some. This table holds approximately 1.9 million clones, about 94% found once. In the naive CD8 group, cells lacked CD45RO and were positively selected for CCR7, so terminally differentiated effector memory CD45RA+ cells were left out. Material: naive CD8+ T cells from PBMCs. The source is a man aged 18 to 30 in good health. Some clones in this sample may be carry-over from other donors' samples.

CDR3 residues: CASCGVGDTQYF. The CDR3 bases are TGTGCCAGTTGTGGAGTGGGAGATACGCAGTATTTT. The chain employs TRBV19 and TRBJ2-3; no reliable D call. Germline assignment: CDR1 LNHDA and CDR2 SQIVND (reference sequence). The V end lost 8 bases, the J end lost 5 bases, and 11 bases lay between the germline ends. This CDR3 has 12 amino acids.

The chain couples TRBV7-6 to TRBJ1-3; D gene uncertain. The CDR3 extends over 18 amino acids. Germline V gene sequence: CDR1 SGHVS, CDR2 FNYEAQ. The V end lost 1 base, the J end lost 0 bases, and 16 bases lay between the germline ends. CDR3 residues: CASSLVQVPLSSGNTIYF. The CDR3 DNA is TGTGCCAGCAGCTTAGTCCAGGTTCCCCTGAGCTCTGGAAACACCATATATTTT. Complete variable domain (other parts from reference TRBV7-6 and TRBJ1-3): GAGVSQSPRYKVTKRGQDVALRCDPISGHVSLYWYRQALGQGPEFLTYFNYEAQQDKSGLPNDRFSAERPEGSISTLTIQRTEQRDSAMYRCASSLVQVPLSSGNTIYFGEGSWLTVV.

The chain carries TRBV15 and TRBJ2-1; no clear D gene. The germline gives CDR1 LNHNV, CDR2 YYDKDF (reference sequence). Deletions cut 6 bases from V and 3 bases from J, with 9 bases between. The CDR3 covers 13 residues. CDR3 nucleotides: TGTGCCACCAGGACCCTCGGCTACAATGAGCAGTTCTTC. It specifies CATRTLGYNEQFF.

This clone was observed a few times. The chain has TRBV18 and TRBJ1-5; no definite D call. V lost 4 bases to trimming and J lost 2 bases, with 12 bases between them. The CDR3 contains 15 residues. Germline V gene sequence: CDR1 KGHSH, CDR2 LQKENI. CDR3 sequence (DNA): TGTGCCAGCTCACGGGTCGGAATGGGCAATCAGCCCCAGCATTTT. Protein: CASSRVGMGNQPQHF.

This chain links TRBV27 with TRBJ2-7; unclear D gene. The V end lost 6 bases, the J end lost 6 bases, and 18 bases lay between the germline ends. The CDR3 consists of 14 residues. Per germline, CDR1 MNHEY and CDR2 SMNVEV (reference sequence). CDR3: CASSFNPAPGEQYF. CDR3 coding DNA: TGTGCCAGCAGCTTCAATCCTGCCCCGGGCGAGCAGTACTTC.

This clone has a single count. The genes are TRBV7-8 and TRBJ2-7, with 7 bases lining up with TRBD1. J gave up 3 bases and V 2 bases, and 4 bases lay outside the gene matches. CDR1 is SGHVS, CDR2 FQNEAQ, per germline. The CDR3 sequence is 14 residues long. This CDR3 reads CASSLRQGIYEQYF. CDR3 nucleotide sequence: TGTGCCAGCAGCTTACGACAGGGAATCTACGAGCAGTACTTC.

This chain joins TRBV10-3 and TRBJ2-1, with 7 bases lining up with TRBD2. Germline V gene data show CDR1 as ENHRY and CDR2 as SYGVKD. The CDR3 consists of 13 residues. V gave up 10 bases and J gave up 8 bases; unmatched junction bases: 11. CDR3 sequence reads: CATRPGLSDEQFF. For the CDR3, the DNA is TGTGCCACCCGACCGGGACTAAGCGATGAGCAGTTCTTC.

CDR3 bases: TGTGCCAGCAGTTTATCGAGTACAGGGGAGTTCGCCGAGCAGTACTTC. This sequence encodes CASSLSSTGEFAEQYF. The chain links TRBV27 to TRBJ2-7; 7 nucleotides line up with TRBD1. In germline, CDR1 is MNHEY, CDR2 SMNVEV (reference sequence). CDR3 length: 16 amino acids. V trimming: 0 bases; J trimming: 6 bases; junction bases outside the gene matches: 11.

The gene calls are TRBV5-1 and TRBJ2-3, with TRBD1 as a possible D gene (6 bases). Trimming left V 5 bases short and J 1 base short, with 14 bases between. The germline CDR1 and CDR2 sequences are SGHRS and YFSETQ. CDR3 size: 15 residues. The CDR3 loop reads CASSWTAKGTDTQYF. The CDR3 nucleotides are TGCGCCAGCAGTTGGACAGCAAAAGGCACAGATACGCAGTATTTT.

This CDR3 is CASSSWQETQYF. The CDR3 DNA reads as TGTGCCAGCTCTAGCTGGCAAGAGACCCAGTACTTC. This chain connects TRBV28 to TRBJ2-5; D perhaps matches TRBD2 (5 bases). This CDR3 contains 12 residues. The germline CDR1 and CDR2 sequences are MDHEN and SYDVKM. V was shortened by 8 bases and J by 2 bases, with 9 bases between the two germline ends.

This chain connects TRBV30 to TRBJ2-7, with D possibly TRBD2 on 5 matching bases. Germline assignment: CDR1 GTSNPN and CDR2 SVGIG (reference sequence). The CDR3 is 15 amino acids. Trimming cost V 0 bases and J 5 bases, with 17 bases left between them. DNA for the CDR3: TGTGCCTGGAGTGTACGTGAGGGCTCTGATAACGAGCAGTACTTC. Protein: CAWSVREGSDNEQYF.

The gene calls are TRBV15 and TRBJ1-2, with D perhaps matching TRBD1 (5 bases). V was trimmed by 5 bases and J by 0 bases, leaving 10 bases between them. The CDR3 totals 14 residues. Germline lookup yields CDR1 LNHNV and CDR2 YYDKDF (reference sequence). The CDR3 loop is CATSQPGANYGYTF. The CDR3 coding sequence is TGTGCCACCAGCCAGCCGGGGGCTAACTATGGCTACACCTTC.

Turning to this clone: Germline and junction disagree at one end, which may indicate a read error. The chain recombines TRBV7-9 with TRBJ2-1; 7 nucleotides align to TRBD1. The CDR3 is 11 amino acids. Germline V lookup: CDR1 SEHNR, CDR2 FQNEAQ (reference sequence). The CDR3 DNA reads TGCCTAGGGGGCGGATTGGATGAGCAGTTCTTC. Translated, it gives CLGGGLDEQFF.

This rearrangement joins TRBV27 to TRBJ2-6, with D hard to call. Deletions cut 6 bases from V and 0 bases from J, with 12 bases between. The CDR3 is made up of 16 amino acids. Germline assignment: CDR1 MNHEY and CDR2 SMNVEV (reference sequence). CDR3 DNA sequence: TGTGCCAGCAGAGACACTGTCAGCTCTGGGGCCAACGTCCTGACTTTC. It specifies CASRDTVSSGANVLTF. Filled out from reference TRBV27 and TRBJ2-6, the complete variable domain reads EAQVTQNPRYLITVTGKKLTVTCSQNMNHEYMSWYRQDPGLGLRQIYYSMNVEVTDKGDVPEGYKVSRKEKRNFPLILESPSPNQTSLYFCASRDTVSSGANVLTFGAGSRLTVL.

CDR3 region: CASKGLAGSLYEQYF. The CDR3 DNA follows: TGTGCCAGTAAGGGGCTAGCGGGCTCCCTCTACGAGCAGTACTTC. This chain links TRBV19 with TRBJ2-7, with 8 positions matching TRBD2. The trim removed 7 bases at V and 3 bases at J, leaving 11 bases unmatched. The CDR3 is 15 amino acids. CDR1 and CDR2 from the germline V gene are LNHDA and SQIVND (reference sequence).

The chain couples TRBV9 to TRBJ2-1; TRBD2 matches 8 bases. This CDR3 is 16 amino acids long. The ends lost 3 bases at V and 3 bases at J; junction bases unmatched: 8. The V gene's germline CDR1 is SGDLS and CDR2 YYNGEE. CDR3 nucleotides: TGTGCCAGCAGCGGGGCCGGGACTAGGGGCTACAATGAGCAGTTCTTC. Its translation: CASSGAGTRGYNEQFF.

V usage is TRBV27 and J usage is TRBJ2-2; D gene uncertain. The CDR3 runs to 11 residues. With 7 bases removed from V and 7 bases from J, the gap between germline ends came to 7 bases. Germline CDR1 MNHEY, CDR2 SMNVEV (reference sequence). CDR3 sequence reads: CASKSNGELFF. The CDR3 nucleotides read TGTGCCAGCAAAAGCAACGGGGAGCTGTTTTTT.

CDR3 in DNA: TGTGCCACCGCCCCCTGGGGGGACAGACATGGCTACACCTTC. It yields the protein CATAPWGDRHGYTF. The V call is TRBV15, the J call TRBJ1-2, with 7 bases lining up with TRBD1. This CDR3 region has 14 residues. The V gene end was trimmed by 8 bases and the J gene end by 6 bases; junction bases not matched to a gene: 12. CDR1 and CDR2 from the germline V gene are LNHNV and YYDKDF (reference sequence).

This rearrangement joins TRBV7-6 to TRBJ2-7; 7 nucleotides align to TRBD1. CDR1 SGHVS and CDR2 FNYEAQ come from the germline V gene. Germline trimming cut 4 bases from V and 0 bases from J; bases unmatched to any gene: 6. This CDR3 spans 15 amino acids. The CDR3 nucleotides read TGTGCCAGCAGCTCAAAACAGGGGAGCTCCTACGAGCAGTACTTC. The encoded protein is CASSSKQGSSYEQYF.

The chain carries TRBV29-1 and TRBJ2-5; 9 bases agree with TRBD2. The germline V gene encodes CDR1 SQVTM and CDR2 ANQGSEA. This CDR3 comprises 19 residues. The J segment lost 0 bases and the V segment lost 1 base, leaving 15 bases of the junction unmatched. CDR3 nucleotides: TGCAGCGTTGAAGTCCCCCTCCTAAGGGTAGCGGGAGACCAAGAGACCCAGTACTTC. This gives the protein CSVEVPLLRVAGDQETQYF.

The genes are TRBV27 and TRBJ2-1; TRBD2 matches at 11 bases. The CDR3 is 18 residues long. CDR1 and CDR2 from the germline V gene are MNHEY and SMNVEV (reference sequence). V lost 5 bases, J lost 8 bases, and 17 bases stayed unmatched. The CDR3 region is CASSPLTGGLAGGDEQFF. CDR3 DNA: TGTGCCAGCAGTCCCCTGACAGGGGGGCTAGCGGGAGGCGATGAGCAGTTCTTC.

A word on this clone: The same CDR3 arises from other DNA sequences in this sample as well. The chain recombines TRBV19 with TRBJ2-7; no clear D. The CDR3 sequence is 12 residues long. Deletions cut 2 bases from V and 3 bases from J, with 5 bases between. Per the germline V gene, CDR1 is LNHDA and CDR2 is SQIVND (reference sequence). In nucleotides, the CDR3 is TGTGCCAGTAGTATATCGAGCTACGAGCAGTACTTC. It specifies CASSISSYEQYF.

The gene calls are TRBV27 and TRBJ2-1, with 7 positions matching TRBD2. The CDR3 loop spans 15 amino acids. Germline assignment: CDR1 MNHEY and CDR2 SMNVEV (reference sequence). With V trimmed by 2 bases and J by 2 bases, 3 bases remained unmatched. The CDR3, as DNA: TGTGCCAGCAGTTTAGCGGGGGTCACCTACAATGAGCAGTTCTTC. Its protein is CASSLAGVTYNEQFF.

The CDR3: CASSEVYGTSGTRYEQYF. CDR3 sequence (DNA): TGTGCCAGCAGTGAAGTTTACGGGACTAGCGGGACCCGCTACGAGCAGTACTTC. The chain joins TRBV2 to TRBJ2-7, with 13 bases aligning to TRBD2. Germline CDR1 reads SNHLY; CDR2 reads FYNNEI. The length of the CDR3 is 18 residues. Trimming cost V 1 base and J 3 bases; bases outside gene matches: 9.

J is TRBJ2-3 and V is TRBV18; D may be TRBD2 (6 bases). The V end was cut by 0 bases, the J end by 5 bases, with 15 bases between. The length of the CDR3 is 16 residues. Germline CDR1 reads KGHSH; CDR2 reads LQKENI. The CDR3: CASSPPAGLPQDTQYF. The CDR3, as DNA: TGTGCCAGCTCACCACCGGCCGGACTACCTCAAGATACGCAGTATTTT. The whole variable domain, filled in from reference TRBV18 and TRBJ2-3, reads NAGVMQNPRHLVRRRGQEARLRCSPMKGHSHVYWYRQLPEEGLKFMVYLQKENIIDESGMPKERFSAEFPKEGPSILRIQQVVRGDSAAYFCASSPPAGLPQDTQYFGPGTRLTVL.

V usage is TRBV13 and J usage is TRBJ1-5, with D possibly TRBD1 on 5 matching bases. CDR3 length equals 16 residues. Germline V CDR1 and CDR2: PRHDT, FYEKMQ (reference sequence). V dropped 3 bases and J dropped 3 bases, with 15 bases sitting between them. The CDR3 DNA is TGTGCCAGCAGCTTTTCGGCCGGGGGGTTCAATCAGCCCCAGCATTTT. Its protein product is CASSFSAGGFNQPQHF.

The J gene is TRBJ1-2, the V gene TRBV30, with D hard to call. V lost 0 bases, J lost 5 bases, and 7 bases lay in between. The germline V gene encodes CDR1 GTSNPN and CDR2 SVGIG (reference sequence). This CDR3 spans 12 amino acids. The CDR3: CAWSVSPYGYTF. For the CDR3, the DNA is TGTGCCTGGAGTGTATCCCCTTATGGCTACACCTTC.

The genes are TRBV27 and TRBJ2-3, with 11 positions matching TRBD2. V dropped 5 bases and J dropped 5; count of bases not matched to a gene: 3. The germline V gene encodes CDR1 MNHEY and CDR2 SMNVEV (reference sequence). The CDR3 length is 14 residues. The DNA for the CDR3 is TGTGCCAGCAGTGTACTAGCGGGAGTAGATACGCAGTATTTT. This sequence encodes CASSVLAGVDTQYF.

V is TRBV29-1 and J is TRBJ1-3; maybe TRBD1 (5 bases). The germline CDR1 and CDR2 sequences are SQVTM and ANQGSEA. The CDR3 extends over 13 amino acids. Trimming left V 6 bases short and J 4 bases short, with 13 bases between. CDR3 DNA: TGCAGCGTCGGAGAGGGGAGGGGAAACACCATATATTTT. Encoded protein: CSVGEGRGNTIYF. Using reference TRBV29-1 and TRBJ1-3 for the parts outside the CDR3, the full variable domain is SAVISQKPSRDICQRGTSLTIQCQVDSQVTMMFWYRQQPGQSLTLIATANQGSEATYESGFVIDKFPISRPNLTFSTLTVSNMSPEDSSIYLCSVGEGRGNTIYFGEGSWLTVV.

This chain uses TRBV5-1 with TRBJ2-5, with 8 bases lining up with TRBD1. V dropped 0 bases and J dropped 2; count of bases not matched to a gene: 6. This CDR3 has 16 residues. Germline-derived CDR1 and CDR2 are SGHRS and YFSETQ. DNA for the CDR3: TGCGCCAGCAGCTTGGCCGACAGGGGCCTTCAAGAGACCCAGTACTTC. It translates to CASSLADRGLQETQYF.

This clone was seen once. This chain links TRBV13 with TRBJ1-4, with 8 positions matching TRBD1. The CDR3 consists of 16 residues. With V trimmed by 5 bases and J by 8 bases, 13 bases remained unmatched. Germline CDR1 and CDR2: PRHDT and FYEKMQ (reference sequence). DNA of the CDR3: TGTGCCAGCAGCCACAGGGGGGGGGCAACTAGGGAAAAACTGTTTTTT. It is translated as CASSHRGGATREKLFF.